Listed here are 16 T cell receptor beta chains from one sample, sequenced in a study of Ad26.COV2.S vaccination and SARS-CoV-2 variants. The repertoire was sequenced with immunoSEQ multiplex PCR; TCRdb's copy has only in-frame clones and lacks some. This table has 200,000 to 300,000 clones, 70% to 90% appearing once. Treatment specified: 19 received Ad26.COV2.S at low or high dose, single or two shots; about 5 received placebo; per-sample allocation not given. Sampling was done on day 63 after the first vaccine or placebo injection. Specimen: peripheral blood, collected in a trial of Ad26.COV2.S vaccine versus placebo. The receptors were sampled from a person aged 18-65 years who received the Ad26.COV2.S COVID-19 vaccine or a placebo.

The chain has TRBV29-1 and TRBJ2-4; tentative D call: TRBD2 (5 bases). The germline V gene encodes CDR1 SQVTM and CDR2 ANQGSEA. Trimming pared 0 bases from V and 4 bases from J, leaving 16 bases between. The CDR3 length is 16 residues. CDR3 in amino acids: CSVEDPKEGLKNIQYF. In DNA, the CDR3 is TGCAGCGTTGAAGACCCAAAAGAGGGCCTTAAAAACATTCAGTACTTC. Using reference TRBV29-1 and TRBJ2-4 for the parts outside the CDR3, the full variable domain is SAVISQKPSRDICQRGTSLTIQCQVDSQVTMMFWYRQQPGQSLTLIATANQGSEATYESGFVIDKFPISRPNLTFSTLTVSNMSPEDSSIYLCSVEDPKEGLKNIQYFGAGTRLSVL.

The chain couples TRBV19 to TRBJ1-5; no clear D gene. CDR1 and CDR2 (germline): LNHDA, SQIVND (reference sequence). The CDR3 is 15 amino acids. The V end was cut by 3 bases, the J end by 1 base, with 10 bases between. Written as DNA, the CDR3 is TGTGCCAGTAGTATTGGAGATATGAGCAATCAGCCCCAGCATTTT. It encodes CASSIGDMSNQPQHF.

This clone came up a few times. In DNA, the CDR3 is TGCGCCAGCAGCCCTATGACAACCGGGGAGCTGTTTTTT. It is translated as CASSPMTTGELFF. The chain combines TRBV4-1 with TRBJ2-2; D is ambiguous. Germline CDR1 MGHRA, CDR2 YSYEKL. V dropped 4 bases and J dropped 5 bases, with 8 bases sitting between them. The CDR3 length is 13 residues.

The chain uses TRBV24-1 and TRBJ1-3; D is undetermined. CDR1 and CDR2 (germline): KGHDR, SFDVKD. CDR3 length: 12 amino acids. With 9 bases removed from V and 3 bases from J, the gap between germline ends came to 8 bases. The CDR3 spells CATSAGGNTIYF. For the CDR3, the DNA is TGTGCCACCTCGGCAGGTGGAAACACCATATATTTT.

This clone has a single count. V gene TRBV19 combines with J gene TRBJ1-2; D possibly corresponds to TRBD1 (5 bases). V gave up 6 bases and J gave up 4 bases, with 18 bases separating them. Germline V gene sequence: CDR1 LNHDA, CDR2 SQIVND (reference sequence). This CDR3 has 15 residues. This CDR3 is CASSSQWDGVYGYTF. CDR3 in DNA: TGTGCCAGTAGCAGTCAGTGGGACGGGGTCTATGGCTACACCTTC.

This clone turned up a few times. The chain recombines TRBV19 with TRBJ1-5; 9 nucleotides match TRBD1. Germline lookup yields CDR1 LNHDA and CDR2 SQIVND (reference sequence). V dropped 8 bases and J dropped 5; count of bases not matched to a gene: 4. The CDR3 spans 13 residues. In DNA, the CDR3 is TGTGCCAGTGGACAGGGGAGGCATCAGCCCCAGCATTTT. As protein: CASGQGRHQPQHF.

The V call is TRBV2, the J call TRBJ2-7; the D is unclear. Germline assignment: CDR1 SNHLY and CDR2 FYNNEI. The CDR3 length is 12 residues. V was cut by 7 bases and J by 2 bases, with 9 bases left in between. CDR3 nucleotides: TGTGCCAGCACCGAGGAGCCCTACGAGCAGTACGTC. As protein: CASTEEPYEQYV.

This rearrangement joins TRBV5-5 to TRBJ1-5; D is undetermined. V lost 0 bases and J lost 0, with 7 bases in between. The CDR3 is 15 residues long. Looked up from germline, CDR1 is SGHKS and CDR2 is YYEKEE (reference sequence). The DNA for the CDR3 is TGTGCCAGCAGCTTGGACAGTTTTAGCAATCAGCCCCAGCATTTT. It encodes CASSLDSFSNQPQHF.

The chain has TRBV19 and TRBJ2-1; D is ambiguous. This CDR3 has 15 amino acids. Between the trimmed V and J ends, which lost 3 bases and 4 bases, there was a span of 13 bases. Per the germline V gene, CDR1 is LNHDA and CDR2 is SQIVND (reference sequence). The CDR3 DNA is TGTGCCAGTAGTATTTTACAAGGCCGGTACAATGAGCAGTTCTTC. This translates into CASSILQGRYNEQFF.

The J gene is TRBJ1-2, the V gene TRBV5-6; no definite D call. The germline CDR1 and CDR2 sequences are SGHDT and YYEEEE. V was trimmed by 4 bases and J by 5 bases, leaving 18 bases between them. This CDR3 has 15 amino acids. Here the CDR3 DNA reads TGTGCCAGCAGCCGACCCCCGGGCCCGCTTTATGGCTACACCTTC. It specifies CASSRPPGPLYGYTF.

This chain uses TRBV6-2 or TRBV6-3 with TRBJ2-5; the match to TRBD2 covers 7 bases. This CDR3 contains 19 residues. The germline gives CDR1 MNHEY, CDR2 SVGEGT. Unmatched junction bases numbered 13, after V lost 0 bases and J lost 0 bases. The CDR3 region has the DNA TGTGCCAGCAGTTACTCGAGTTTCGGTGGCGGGGGAAACCAAGAGACCCAGTACTTC. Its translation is CASSYSSFGGGGNQETQYF.

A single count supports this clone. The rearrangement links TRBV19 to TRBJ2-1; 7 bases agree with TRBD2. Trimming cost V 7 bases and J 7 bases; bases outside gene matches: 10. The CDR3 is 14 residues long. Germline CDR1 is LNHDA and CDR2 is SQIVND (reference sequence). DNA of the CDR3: TGTGCCAGTAAATGGGAGGGAAAGGGGAATGAGCAGTTCTTC. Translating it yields CASKWEGKGNEQFF.

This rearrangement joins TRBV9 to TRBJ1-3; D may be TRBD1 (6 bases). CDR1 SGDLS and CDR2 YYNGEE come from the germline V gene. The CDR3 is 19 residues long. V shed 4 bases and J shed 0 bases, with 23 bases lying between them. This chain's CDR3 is CASSMIRDTGGGSGNTIYF. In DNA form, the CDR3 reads TGTGCCAGCAGCATGATCCGGGACACGGGGGGAGGCTCTGGAAACACCATATATTTT.

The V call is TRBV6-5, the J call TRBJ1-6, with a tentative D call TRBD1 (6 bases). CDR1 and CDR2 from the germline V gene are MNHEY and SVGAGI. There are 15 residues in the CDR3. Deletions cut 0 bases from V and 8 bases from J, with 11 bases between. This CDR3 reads CASSYSTGIHSPLHF. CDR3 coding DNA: TGTGCCAGCAGTTACTCTACAGGGATCCATTCACCCCTCCACTTT.

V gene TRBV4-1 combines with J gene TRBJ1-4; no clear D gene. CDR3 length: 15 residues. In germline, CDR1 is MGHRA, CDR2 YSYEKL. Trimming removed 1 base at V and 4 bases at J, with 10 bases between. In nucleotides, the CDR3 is TGCGCCAGCAGCCAAGGGGTACAGTTTAATGAAAAACTGTTTTTT. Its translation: CASSQGVQFNEKLFF.

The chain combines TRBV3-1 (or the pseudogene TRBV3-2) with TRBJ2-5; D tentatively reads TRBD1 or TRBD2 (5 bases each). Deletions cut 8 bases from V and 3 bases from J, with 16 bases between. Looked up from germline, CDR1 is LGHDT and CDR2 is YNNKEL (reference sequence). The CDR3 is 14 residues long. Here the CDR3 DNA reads TGTGCCAGCGGACCGGGACGGATGAAAGAGACCCAGTACTTC. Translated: CASGPGRMKETQYF.